The 17 T cell receptor beta chains listed next were all sequenced from one sample in a study of blood T cell repertoires in COVID-19 (dated by TCRdb to between 2020 and 2021). The protocol used for the library was the immunoSEQ multiplex PCR assay. The immuneACCESS repertoire file appears here via TCRdb, limited to in-frame rearrangements. These files lack a portion of the clones; in checked studies, under half of the deficit traces to unresolved V genes, and the cause of the others is not known. The sample profile shows some 77,000 clones; around 85% of them were found once. Jointly, the top ten make up 28% of the sample. Material for sequencing was peripheral blood. The receptors here all came from a man in his 70s with acute or convalescent COVID-19.

The CDR3 DNA is TGTGCCAGCAGCCCTTTCCTCACAGGGGACAATCAGCCCCAGCATTTT. It codes for CASSPFLTGDNQPQHF. This rearrangement joins TRBV28 to TRBJ1-5; TRBD1 matches at 7 bases. Germline lookup yields CDR1 MDHEN and CDR2 SYDVKM. Losses at the gene ends were 6 bases for V and 3 bases for J; bases not matched to a gene: 11. This CDR3 spans 16 amino acids.

The chain recombines TRBV18 with TRBJ1-4, with D tentatively TRBD1 (5 bases). CDR1 KGHSH and CDR2 LQKENI come from the germline V gene. The CDR3 is made up of 17 amino acids. Trimming shortened V by 0 bases and J by 2 bases, and 13 bases separated the two germline ends. The chain's CDR3 is CASSPPEGVGTNEKLFF. The CDR3 coding sequence is TGTGCCAGCTCACCACCAGAAGGGGTCGGCACTAATGAAAAACTGTTTTTT.

The sample holds a few counts of this clone. V and J are TRBV28 and TRBJ2-1; a possible D gene is TRBD1 (6 bases). This CDR3 region has 15 residues. Germline CDR1 reads MDHEN; CDR2 reads SYDVKM. V shed 4 bases and J shed 3 bases, with 13 bases lying between them. DNA for the CDR3: TGTGCCAGCAGTTGGGCAGGGGAAGTCTACAATGAGCAGTTCTTC. Residues: CASSWAGEVYNEQFF.

This chain connects TRBV27 to TRBJ2-7, with D perhaps matching TRBD2 (6 bases). V dropped 8 bases and J dropped 6 bases, with 14 bases sitting between them. CDR1 is MNHEY and CDR2 is SMNVEV in the germline V gene (reference sequence). The CDR3 is 12 residues long. CDR3 amino acids: CASETSLGEQYF. In DNA, the CDR3 is TGTGCCAGCGAAACTAGCTTGGGCGAGCAGTACTTC.

This clone has just a few counts. This chain links TRBV5-6 with TRBJ1-6; no definite D call. Germline CDR1 and CDR2: SGHDT and YYEEEE. V was cut by 2 bases and J by 5 bases, with 8 bases left in between. The CDR3 is 14 amino acids. CDR3 nucleotides: TGTGCCAGCAGCTTACCTAGCCATAATTCACCCCTCCACTTT. Its translation is CASSLPSHNSPLHF. The whole variable domain, remainder taken from reference TRBV5-6 and TRBJ1-6, is DAGVTQSPTHLIKTRGQQVTLRCSPKSGHDTVSWYQQALGQGPQFIFQYYEEEERQRGNFPDRFSGHQFPNYSSELNVNALLLGDSALYLCASSLPSHNSPLHFGNGTRLTVT.

The chain carries TRBV11-2 and TRBJ2-7; D possibly corresponds to TRBD2 (6 bases). V lost 4 bases and J 4 bases, leaving 14 bases between the germline ends. This CDR3 has 14 residues. Germline loops: CDR1 SGHAT, CDR2 FQNNGV. Written as DNA, the CDR3 is TGTGCCAGCAGCTCCTCAGGTGGGGGGTACGAGCAGTACTTC. It translates to CASSSSGGGYEQYF.

This chain uses TRBV19 with TRBJ1-6, with 10 bases fitting TRBD1. J gave up 6 bases and V 6 bases, and 5 bases lay outside the gene matches. The CDR3 has 15 residues. Germline V gives CDR1 LNHDA, CDR2 SQIVND (reference sequence). Here the CDR3 DNA reads TGTGCCAGTAGCTGGACAGGGGGGGGTAATTCACCCCTCCACTTT. It translates to CASSWTGGGNSPLHF.

The chain combines TRBV30 with TRBJ2-3; tentatively, D is TRBD2 (5 bases). The CDR3 length is 14 residues. CDR1 GTSNPN and CDR2 SVGIG come from the germline V gene (reference sequence). V gave up 2 bases and J gave up 0 bases, with 9 bases separating them. The CDR3 sequence is CAWSTGSSTDTQYF. CDR3 coding DNA: TGTGCCTGGAGTACGGGGAGTAGCACAGATACGCAGTATTTT.

The V gene is TRBV10-3, the J gene TRBJ2-1, with a possible D match to TRBD2 (5 bases). The germline V and J ends were trimmed by 6 bases and 6 bases, with 21 bases remaining between them. Looked up from germline, CDR1 is ENHRY and CDR2 is SYGVKD. This CDR3 has 16 residues. CDR3 protein: CAISFRSGNTGNEQFF. In DNA form, the CDR3 reads TGTGCCATCAGCTTTAGATCGGGAAATACGGGCAATGAGCAGTTCTTC.

This sequence joins TRBV29-1 and TRBJ1-2; possibly TRBD1 for D (5 bases). Germline loops: CDR1 SQVTM, CDR2 ANQGSEA. This CDR3 comprises 14 residues. The V and J ends lost 3 bases and 4 bases respectively, with 15 bases between them. The CDR3, as DNA: TGCAGCGTTGAGGGGTCGGGGGTGAGCTATGGCTACACCTTC. This sequence encodes CSVEGSGVSYGYTF.

This chain links TRBV29-1 with TRBJ2-1; D perhaps matches TRBD2 (5 bases). Trimming removed 4 bases from V and 9 bases from J, with 13 bases in between. The CDR3 runs to 12 residues. The germline V gene encodes CDR1 SQVTM and CDR2 ANQGSEA. The CDR3: CSVVRFEGEQFF. The CDR3 DNA reads TGCAGCGTTGTCAGATTTGAGGGTGAGCAGTTCTTC.

V and J are TRBV5-6 and TRBJ2-1; D is possibly TRBD1 (6 bases). There are 13 residues in the CDR3. Deletions cut 2 bases from V and 9 bases from J, with 12 bases between. Germline V CDR1 and CDR2: SGHDT, YYEEEE. This CDR3 reads CASSFWGRSEQFF. CDR3 sequence (DNA): TGTGCCAGCAGCTTCTGGGGGCGCAGTGAGCAGTTCTTC.

This rearrangement joins TRBV6-1 to TRBJ1-2; 9 bases fit TRBD1. Germline V CDR1 and CDR2: MNHNS, SASEGT. Losses at the gene ends were 3 bases for V and 4 bases for J; bases not matched to a gene: 9. This CDR3 region has 16 residues. The CDR3 DNA follows: TGTGCCAGCAGTGACGTTACCGGGACAGGGACCTATGGCTACACCTTC. Amino acids: CASSDVTGTGTYGYTF.

V gene TRBV5-4 combines with J gene TRBJ1-2, with TRBD1 identical over 7 bases. The J segment lost 2 bases and the V segment lost 4 bases, leaving 8 bases of the junction unmatched. This CDR3 region has 15 residues. CDR1 SGHNT and CDR2 YYREEE come from the germline V gene (reference sequence). The CDR3 nucleotides are TGTGCCAGCAGCCCAAACCAGGGACAGAACTATGGCTACACCTTC. This gives the protein CASSPNQGQNYGYTF.

A single count supports this clone. This chain uses TRBV9 with TRBJ1-2, with 11 bases aligning to TRBD1. The germline V gene encodes CDR1 SGDLS and CDR2 YYNGEE. J was trimmed by 5 bases and V by 3 bases; bases with no gene match: 12. The CDR3 spans 17 residues. The CDR3 coding sequence is TGTGCCAGCAGCGCCACTCCCAGGACAGGGGGCGGTTATGGCTACACCTTC. It yields the protein CASSATPRTGGGYGYTF.

This chain links TRBV5-4 with TRBJ1-2, with D perhaps TRBD1 (6 bases). Trimming stripped 0 bases from V and 5 bases from J, with 14 bases between. The CDR3 has 15 amino acids. Germline loops: CDR1 SGHNT, CDR2 YYREEE (reference sequence). The CDR3 region is CASSLETGKLYGYTF. In DNA, the CDR3 is TGTGCCAGCAGCTTGGAAACAGGGAAACTTTATGGCTACACCTTC.

V and J are TRBV28 and TRBJ1-2; 9 bases agree with TRBD1. The V gene's germline CDR1 is MDHEN and CDR2 SYDVKM. This CDR3 region has 13 residues. The trim removed 2 bases at V and 6 bases at J, leaving 1 base unmatched. In DNA form, the CDR3 reads TGTGCCAGCAGTTTAACAGGGGGCAATGGCTACACCTTC. This gives the protein CASSLTGGNGYTF.